This T cell receptor (beta chain) derives from a study of beta chain features in type 1 diabetes. Comment on this clone: Its antigen remains unidentified.

Since all of the isolated RNA was reverse transcribed, expressed TCRB transcripts were what got sequenced. Method: immunoSEQ multiplex PCR; TCRdb's copy keeps in-frame clones and lacks some. This sample yields 150,000 to 200,000 clones, of which 50% to 70% are seen a single time; 0.08% to 0.09% belongs to the top ten. V dropped 5 bases and J dropped 1 base, with 8 bases sitting between them. The CDR3 runs 13 residues. In germline, CDR1 is SGHTA, CDR2 FQGNSA. Overall study results and limits: Researchers report that Type 1 diabetes patients had moderately but significantly shorter TCRB CDR3s across all four CD4+ subsets. For patients, the naive, central memory and Treg TCRB repertoires appeared more alike than for healthy donors.

This sequence was found in a man under 40 with type 1 diabetes. The chain couples TRBV7-2 to TRBJ1-1, with D possibly matching TRBD1 (5 bases). Specimen: naive CD4+ T cells from blood. The CDR3 DNA follows: TGTGCCAGCAGCGTGACAGAGAACACTGAAGCTTTCTTT. As protein: CASSVTENTEAFF.